This entry lists 23 T cell receptor beta chains sequenced from one sample in a study of coeliac disease. Assay used: immunoSEQ multiplex PCR; TCRdb lists only in-frame clones, some missing. Here the sample spans 5,700 or so clones, around 52% being singletons. Sequencing used intraepithelial lymphocytes from the gut. Every receptor here comes from a woman between 25 and 40 years old with active celiac disease.

The chain links TRBV9 to TRBJ2-1; D remains unclear. The V and J ends lost 0 bases and 7 bases respectively, with 17 bases between them. CDR1 SGDLS and CDR2 YYNGEE come from the germline V gene. The CDR3 spans 16 residues. The CDR3 DNA reads as TGTGCCAGCAGCGTAGCTGACTGGCTTCTTGGGAATGAGCAGTTCTTC. Residues: CASSVADWLLGNEQFF.

J is TRBJ1-1 and V is TRBV6-1; no definite D call. Trimming took 5 bases from V and 1 from J, leaving 11 bases between them. The CDR3 spans 14 residues. CDR1 is MNHNS and CDR2 is SASEGT in the germline V gene. CDR3 residues: CASSRKAGNTEAFF. CDR3 coding DNA: TGTGCCAGCAGTCGGAAGGCAGGGAACACTGAAGCTTTCTTT.

This clone was observed a few times. J is TRBJ2-1 and V is TRBV7-9; D possibly corresponds to TRBD1 (5 bases). This CDR3 comprises 15 residues. Trimming stripped 3 bases from V and 0 bases from J, with 9 bases between. Germline loops: CDR1 SEHNR, CDR2 FQNEAQ (reference sequence). The CDR3 DNA sequence: TGTGCCAGCAGCTTTGGGGCAGTCTCCTACAATGAGCAGTTCTTC. Its translation is CASSFGAVSYNEQFF.

J is TRBJ1-5 and V is TRBV25-1; D call uncertain. V lost 5 bases to trimming and J lost 2 bases, with 7 bases between them. This CDR3 spans 13 amino acids. Germline V gives CDR1 MGHDK, CDR2 SYGVNS. The CDR3 region is CASSSSGNQPQHF. The CDR3 region has the DNA TGTGCCAGCAGTTCGTCCGGCAATCAGCCCCAGCATTTT. The complete variable domain, with remaining parts taken from reference TRBV25-1 and TRBJ1-5, reads EADIYQTPRYLVIGTGKKITLECSQTMGHDKMYWYQQDPGMELHLIHYSYGVNSTEKGDLSSESTVSRIRTEHFPLTLESARPSHTSQYLCASSSSGNQPQHFGDGTRLSIL.

There are a few counts of this clone. The J gene is TRBJ1-2, the V gene TRBV19; a possible D gene is TRBD1 (6 bases). There are 15 residues in the CDR3. The V gene's germline CDR1 is LNHDA and CDR2 SQIVND (reference sequence). The germline V and J ends were trimmed by 0 bases and 8 bases, with 16 bases remaining between them. CDR3 DNA: TGTGCCAGTAGTATAGAGAACAGGGATGTCTACGGCTACACCTTC. Translated: CASSIENRDVYGYTF.

This clone was seen a single time. The chain joins TRBV7-2 to TRBJ2-2; no firm D call. CDR1 is SGHTA and CDR2 is FQGNSA in the germline V gene. V lost 1 base to trimming and J lost 5 bases, with 5 bases between them. CDR3 length equals 13 residues. The CDR3 region is CASSLVRTGELFF. For the CDR3, the DNA is TGTGCCAGCAGCTTAGTGAGGACCGGGGAGCTGTTTTTT.

The V gene is TRBV9, the J gene TRBJ1-2; D remains ambiguous. The CDR3 is 14 residues long. Germline V lookup: CDR1 SGDLS, CDR2 YYNGEE. The ends were cut back, 0 bases at V and 2 bases at J, with 8 bases in the middle. The CDR3 sequence: CASSVAGTNYGYTF. CDR3 DNA: TGTGCCAGCAGCGTAGCAGGCACCAACTATGGCTACACCTTC.

This clone was seen a few times. The CDR3 coding sequence is TGTGCCAGCTCACCCGATGAACCATTCGGACAGGACCTTGAAGCTTTCTTT. As protein: CASSPDEPFGQDLEAFF. The rearrangement links TRBV18 to TRBJ1-1; 7 nucleotides match TRBD1. CDR3 size: 17 residues. Per the germline V gene, CDR1 is KGHSH and CDR2 is LQKENI. V shed 3 bases, J shed 7 bases, and the junction held 17 bases outside the gene matches.

This clone has a handful of counts. The chain's CDR3 is CASSLAGGPPDTQYF. CDR3 nucleotide sequence: TGTGCCAGCAGCTTAGCGGGGGGGCCCCCAGATACGCAGTATTTT. V is TRBV7-2 and J is TRBJ2-3; weak D call: TRBD2 (7 bases). This CDR3 contains 15 residues. The germline V and J ends were trimmed by 0 bases and 4 bases, with 11 bases remaining between them. Germline V lookup: CDR1 SGHTA, CDR2 FQGNSA.

The J gene is TRBJ2-1, the V gene TRBV28; 11 bases align to TRBD2. The J segment lost 4 bases and the V segment lost 2 bases, leaving 1 base of the junction unmatched. CDR1 MDHEN and CDR2 SYDVKM come from the germline V gene. The length of the CDR3 is 15 residues. The CDR3 protein is CASSLIAGGYNEQFF. CDR3 in DNA: TGTGCCAGCAGTTTAATAGCGGGGGGGTACAATGAGCAGTTCTTC.

The rearrangement links TRBV28 to TRBJ2-7, with D possibly matching TRBD2 (6 bases). The CDR3 has 14 residues. V dropped 3 bases and J dropped 4 bases, with 13 bases sitting between them. Germline CDR1 and CDR2: MDHEN and SYDVKM. As DNA, the CDR3 is TGTGCCAGCAGTTTCACGGGGGAGAGGTACGAGCAGTACTTC. Residues: CASSFTGERYEQYF.

The gene calls are TRBV4-1 and TRBJ2-1, with TRBD1 identical over 8 bases. The germline V gene has CDR1 MGHRA and CDR2 YSYEKL. This CDR3 is 17 amino acids long. V lost 0 bases to trimming and J lost 4 bases; unmatched junction nucleotides: 8. This CDR3 reads CASSQDPGTGPYNEQFF. Written as DNA, the CDR3 is TGCGCCAGCAGCCAAGATCCCGGGACAGGTCCTTACAATGAGCAGTTCTTC.

This clone showed up just once. This rearrangement joins TRBV6-1 to TRBJ1-1; no definite D call. This CDR3 contains 13 residues. Germline CDR1 and CDR2: MNHNS and SASEGT. Trimming left V 5 bases short and J 6 bases short, with 13 bases between. DNA for the CDR3: TGTGCCAGCAGTCCATTATCGGAGCCTGAAGCTTTCTTT. It translates to CASSPLSEPEAFF.

By share, this clone counts as medium-sized. V and J are TRBV7-8 and TRBJ1-1; 9 positions match TRBD1. The CDR3 has 18 residues. Germline loops: CDR1 SGHVS, CDR2 FQNEAQ. Trimming took 4 bases from V and 0 from J; bases not matched to a gene: 12. DNA for the CDR3: TGTGCCAGCAGCTACCGACCCGGGACAGGGATCATGAACACTGAAGCTTTCTTT. Protein: CASSYRPGTGIMNTEAFF.

The gene calls are TRBV4-1 and TRBJ2-7, with 10 nucleotides matching TRBD2. Germline-derived CDR1 and CDR2 are MGHRA and YSYEKL. Unmatched junction bases numbered 7, after V lost 5 bases and J lost 0 bases. This CDR3 contains 16 residues. The CDR3 DNA follows: TGCGCCAGCAGCTCCAGACTAGCGGGCCACTCCTACGAGCAGTACTTC. This sequence encodes CASSSRLAGHSYEQYF.

The chain has TRBV29-1 and TRBJ1-1; the D is unclear. CDR1 and CDR2 from the germline V gene are SQVTM and ANQGSEA. CDR3 length: 12 amino acids. V shed 3 bases and J shed 1 base, with 6 bases lying between them. CDR3 DNA: TGCAGCGTTGACCCAGGGAACACTGAAGCTTTCTTT. Translated: CSVDPGNTEAFF.

The chain has TRBV19 and TRBJ2-1; 9 bases fit TRBD2. V lost 6 bases to trimming and J lost 4 bases; unmatched junction nucleotides: 4. The CDR3 spans 14 residues. Germline lookup yields CDR1 LNHDA and CDR2 SQIVND (reference sequence). Here the CDR3 DNA reads TGTGCCAGTAGCCTAGCGGGGTTTTACAATGAGCAGTTCTTC. It is translated as CASSLAGFYNEQFF. Full variable domain (outside the CDR3, taken from reference TRBV19 and TRBJ2-1): DGGITQSPKYLFRKEGQNVTLSCEQNLNHDAMYWYRQDPGQGLRLIYYSQIVNDFQKGDIAEGYSVSREKKESFPLTVTSAQKNPTAFYLCASSLAGFYNEQFFGPGTRLTVL.

V is TRBV5-1 and J is TRBJ2-3, with no clear D. The CDR3 covers 15 residues. V lost 2 bases and J lost 0, with 10 bases in between. Germline V CDR1 and CDR2: SGHRS, YFSETQ. The CDR3 protein is CASSFRHPSTDTQYF. The CDR3 DNA reads TGCGCCAGCAGCTTTCGACACCCCAGCACAGATACGCAGTATTTT. The full variable domain, with the rest looked up from reference TRBV5-1 and TRBJ2-3, is KAGVTQTPRYLIKTRGQQVTLSCSPISGHRSVSWYQQTPGQGLQFLFEYFSETQRNKGNFPGRFSGRQFSNSRSEMNVSTLELGDSALYLCASSFRHPSTDTQYFGPGTRLTVL.

The chain has TRBV6-5 and TRBJ2-5; TRBD1 is a possible D gene (6 bases). The CDR3 loop spans 14 amino acids. V dropped 4 bases and J dropped 2 bases, with 11 bases sitting between them. Germline CDR1 MNHEY, CDR2 SVGAGI. The CDR3 loop reads CASSFDRKQETQYF. CDR3 coding DNA: TGTGCCAGCAGTTTTGACAGGAAACAAGAGACCCAGTACTTC.

This sequence joins TRBV2 and TRBJ2-2; TRBD1 aligns across 7 bases. CDR3 length equals 13 residues. From germline, CDR1 is SNHLY and CDR2 FYNNEI. Trimming removed 10 bases from V and 2 bases from J; junction bases left unmatched: 4. DNA for the CDR3: TGTGCCACCGGGGACAGCAACACCGGGGAGCTGTTTTTT. Translated, it gives CATGDSNTGELFF.

The chain carries TRBV9 and TRBJ2-5; TRBD1 might be the D (5 bases). The CDR3 sequence is 15 residues long. Germline V gives CDR1 SGDLS, CDR2 YYNGEE. The germline V and J ends were trimmed by 0 bases and 2 bases, with 11 bases remaining between them. For the CDR3, the DNA is TGTGCCAGCAGCGTAGCTCCCACAGGACAAGAGACCCAGTACTTC. Translating gives CASSVAPTGQETQYF.

This chain links TRBV4-2 with TRBJ1-1, with 8 bases that match TRBD1. V was clipped by 4 bases and J by 1 base; unmatched bases: 11. CDR3 length: 17 amino acids. Germline V CDR1 and CDR2: LGHNA, YNFKEQ. The CDR3 sequence: CASSPVRVGTGNTEAFF. In DNA form, the CDR3 reads TGTGCCAGCAGCCCGGTCAGAGTCGGGACAGGGAACACTGAAGCTTTCTTT.

The chain recombines TRBV21-1 with TRBJ2-1; the table gives TRBD1 as D, unverified against the DNA. TRBV21-1 is a pseudogene. The CDR3 totals 19 residues. The CDR3 bases are TGTGCCAGCAGCACATCCTCTCACAGGGGGGGGGCCTACCTCAATGAGCAGTTCTTC. It encodes CASSTSSHRGGAYLNEQFF.